Sequencing of this T cell receptor (beta chain) was carried out in a study of T cell responses to AZD1222 COVID-19 vaccine. Overall study findings and caveats: Compared with day 0, the breadth and depth of the Spike-specific TCR repertoire rose significantly after two doses of AZD1222. Baseline seropositives among AZD1222 recipients totaled only five to seven.

The CDR3 has 14 amino acids. V was cut by 3 bases and J by 1 base, with 9 bases left in between. Germline CDR1 and CDR2: GTSNPN and SVGIG (reference sequence). As for this clone: The antigen remains undetermined.

Clones were read by immunoSEQ multiplex PCR, and TCRdb kept only the in-frame ones, dropping some. The sample holds 150,000 or so clones, around 94% seen once. The sequence was obtained from an adult in good health. The chain carries TRBV30 and TRBJ2-2, with D uncertain. The sample consisted of peripheral blood, taken on day 0 of AZD1222 vaccination. The DNA for the CDR3 is TGTGCCTGGAGACAAGCCCGGAACACCGGGGAGCTGTTTTTT. Encoded protein: CAWRQARNTGELFF.